This T cell receptor beta chain emerged from a study of early T cells in non-severe SARS-CoV-2 infection. Ten or more counts support this clonotype. The V end was cut by 5 bases, the J end by 7 bases, with 12 bases between. The CDR3 totals 12 residues. Germline lookup yields CDR1 SGHKS and CDR2 YYEKEE (reference sequence). Attachment of unique molecular identifiers was made to individual cDNA molecules. TCRdb passed the 5' RACE reads through MiXCR, listing each CDR3 protein once. The sample yields approximately 60,000 distinct CDR3 sequences, about 12% seen once. Specimen: whole blood. The chain is built from TRBV5-5 and TRBJ1-2, with D possibly being TRBD1 (5 bases). The clonotype comes from an adult who was a healthcare worker with PCR-confirmed SARS-CoV-2 infection or an uninfected control (not recorded which). This chain's CDR3 is CASRRQGSGYTF. CDR3 DNA sequence: TGTGCCAGCAGGAGGCAGGGAAGTGGCTACACCTTC. Drawing the rest from reference TRBV5-5 and TRBJ1-2, the complete variable domain is DAGVTQSPTHLIKTRGQQVTLRCSPISGHKSVSWYQQVLGQGPQFIFQYYEKEERGRGNFPDRFSARQFPNYSSELNVNALLLGDSALYLCASRRQGSGYTFGSGTRLTVV.